This T cell receptor (beta chain) comes out of a study of blood T cell repertoires in COVID-19. Study-level information: Donors in the United States, Italy and Spain gave samples during acute or convalescent COVID-19. The cDNA or gDNA used as material had been derived from T cells, B-cell-depleted T cells, or PBMCs.

Seattle enrolled patients during active infection and tracked them longitudinally. The repertoire was sequenced with immunoSEQ multiplex PCR; TCRdb's copy has only in-frame clones and lacks some. The sample carries 450,000 or so clones, 85% to 90% recorded once. The CDR3 loop spans 16 amino acids. V lost 0 bases and J lost 6, with 15 bases in between. Looked up from germline, CDR1 is LGHNA and CDR2 is YNFKEQ. The V and J genes are TRBV4-2 and TRBJ2-1; the D gene is possibly TRBD2 (6 bases). The sequenced material came from peripheral blood. The source of this sequence is a man aged 18-30 years with COVID-19, enrolled during active disease. The CDR3 coding sequence is TGTGCCAGCAGCCAAGATCCCACTAGCTGGGGCAATGAGCAGTTCTTC. This codes for CASSQDPTSWGNEQFF.